The source of this T cell receptor (beta chain) is a study of technical replicates of blood from a few donors. Generated by immunoSEQ multiplex PCR, the TCRdb table keeps only in-frame clones and is missing some. Of 80,000 to 100,000 clones listed, about 95% are singletons. Sequencing used T cells isolated from PBMCs. The TCR was taken from a human donor in good health.

The CDR3 nucleotides are TGTGCCAGCAGCTTAGGGAGGGGTCAGCCCCAGCATTTT. Amino acids: CASSLGRGQPQHF. The V call is TRBV7-8, the J call TRBJ1-5; tentatively, D is TRBD1 (5 bases). V was shortened by 1 base and J by 6 bases, with 7 bases between the two germline ends. CDR1 and CDR2 from the germline V gene are SGHVS and FQNEAQ. CDR3 length: 13 amino acids.